Each of the 30 T cell receptor beta chains below was sequenced from the same sample in a study of T cells in Graves' hyperthyroidism and ophthalmopathy. TCR beta CDR3 regions were amplified from RNA. The HTBI primer set was used in a first-round RT-PCR of the TCR CDR3. One entry per CDR3 protein results from TCRdb running MiXCR on the multiplex PCR reads. The table shows just under 750,000 distinct CDR3 sequences, with about a third occurring only once. Sequencing was performed on blood. Receptor source: a woman aged 40 to 50 with Graves' hyperthyroidism.

The chain has TRBV12-3 or TRBV12-4 and TRBJ1-1; D not certain. The CDR3 is made up of 13 amino acids. The V end was cut by 6 bases, the J end by 5 bases, with 13 bases between. The CDR3 DNA sequence: TGTGCCAGCAGCACCGATTTTGTTACTGAAGCTTTCTTT. Protein sequence: CASSTDFVTEAFF.

CDR3 DNA sequence: TGTGCCAGCAGTGTTACCGGGACAGGGTCCCACGAGCAGTACTTC. This codes for CASSVTGTGSHEQYF. The V call is TRBV7-2, the J call TRBJ2-7; the match to TRBD1 covers 9 bases. Per germline, CDR1 SGHTA and CDR2 FQGNSA. Trimming took 6 bases from V and 5 from J; bases not matched to a gene: 11. This CDR3 is built from 15 residues.

Concerning this clonotype itself: The junction does not match germline at one end; this may be a read error. V usage is TRBV7-7 and J usage is TRBJ2-3; 12 bases align to TRBD2. The CDR3 is 15 amino acids. CDR1 and CDR2 (germline): SSHAT, FNYEAQ (reference sequence). In DNA form, the CDR3 reads TGTGCTAGCAGCTTGGAGGGACTAGCGGGAGATACGCAGTATTTT. Its protein product is CASSLEGLAGDTQYF.

J is TRBJ1-3 and V is TRBV6-5, with unresolved D. Trimming shortened V by 4 bases and J by 0 bases, and 7 bases separated the two germline ends. The germline CDR1 and CDR2 sequences are MNHEY and SVGAGI. The CDR3 is 14 amino acids. The CDR3 DNA is TGTGCCAGCAGTTCTACGAGCTCTGGAAACACCATATATTTT. It translates to CASSSTSSGNTIYF.

This clonotype has a count of ten or more. This sequence joins TRBV20-1 and TRBJ1-5; maybe TRBD1 (5 bases). The length of the CDR3 is 15 residues. Germline values: CDR1 DFQATT, CDR2 SNEGSKA (reference sequence). The V end lost 2 bases, the J end lost 1 base, and 12 bases lay between the germline ends. The DNA of the CDR3 is TGCAGTGCTAGATTATGGCAGGGAAGCAATCAGCCCCAGCATTTT. Protein product: CSARLWQGSNQPQHF.

The rearrangement uses TRBV29-1 and TRBJ2-7; 12 nucleotides align to TRBD1. The CDR3 is 15 amino acids. V was pared by 3 bases and J by 7 bases, with 10 bases of the junction left unmatched. Germline lookup yields CDR1 SQVTM and CDR2 ANQGSEA. CDR3 protein: CSVDFRGQGAEEQYF. For the CDR3, the DNA is TGCAGCGTTGATTTCCGGGGACAGGGGGCAGAAGAGCAGTACTTC.

About this clonotype: The junction shows a germline mismatch at one end, possibly a read error. The V call is TRBV7-7, the J call TRBJ2-5; the match to TRBD2 covers 14 bases. The CDR3 is 17 residues long. Germline CDR1 is SSHAT and CDR2 is FNYEAQ (reference sequence). The CDR3 bases are TGTGCTAGCAGCTTATTGACTAGCGGGGGGGCCCAAGAGACCCAGTACTTC. Translating gives CASSLLTSGGAQETQYF.

This clonotype was seen only a few times. V gene TRBV5-1 combines with J gene TRBJ1-3; D is possibly TRBD1 (6 bases). Germline values: CDR1 SGHRS, CDR2 YFSETQ. Trimming removed 4 bases at V and 4 bases at J, with 18 bases between. The CDR3 sequence is 16 residues long. CDR3 sequence: CASSQAPSTGGNTIYF. The CDR3 DNA reads TGCGCCAGCAGCCAAGCTCCTTCGACAGGAGGAAACACCATATATTTT.

This clonotype was recorded once. This may stem from a read error, because a much larger clone lies one nucleotide away. The chain's CDR3 is CAISESAAAGGNSPLHF. CDR3 DNA: TGTGCCATCAGTGAGTCGGCGGCAGCTGGCGGGAATTCACCCCTCCACTTT. This sequence joins TRBV10-3 and TRBJ1-6, with D uncertain. The V gene lost 0 bases and the J gene lost 7 bases, with 16 bases spanning the gap. CDR1 is ENHRY, CDR2 SYGVKD, per germline. The CDR3 has 17 residues.

V is TRBV7-2 and J is TRBJ2-2, with a weak D call TRBD2 (6 bases). This CDR3 comprises 16 residues. Looked up from germline, CDR1 is SGHTA and CDR2 is FQGNSA. V lost 7 bases to trimming and J lost 3 bases, with 18 bases between them. The CDR3 spells CASNPYGEAYTGELFF. The CDR3 DNA reads as TGTGCCAGCAATCCATATGGGGAGGCCTACACCGGGGAGCTGTTTTTT.

The chain uses TRBV5-5 and TRBJ1-1; 8 bases are shared with TRBD1. The germline V gene encodes CDR1 SGHKS and CDR2 YYEKEE (reference sequence). The ends lost 4 bases at V and 3 bases at J; junction bases unmatched: 11. The CDR3 loop spans 16 amino acids. The CDR3 region is CASSPRTGRLDTEAFF. CDR3 nucleotides: TGTGCCAGCAGCCCCAGGACAGGGAGATTGGACACTGAAGCTTTCTTT. Supplemented by reference TRBV5-5 and TRBJ1-1, the full variable domain reads DAGVTQSPTHLIKTRGQQVTLRCSPISGHKSVSWYQQVLGQGPQFIFQYYEKEERGRGNFPDRFSARQFPNYSSELNVNALLLGDSALYLCASSPRTGRLDTEAFFGQGTRLTVV.

At least ten counts were recorded for this clonotype. This chain uses TRBV14 with TRBJ1-3; D unclear. Germline assignment: CDR1 SGHDN and CDR2 FVKESK. The CDR3 is 15 residues long. V dropped 4 bases and J dropped 0 bases, with 10 bases sitting between them. The CDR3 sequence is CASSRRASSGNTIYF. The CDR3 nucleotides are TGTGCCAGCAGCCGTCGAGCCAGCTCTGGAAACACCATATATTTT.

This clonotype was counted a few times. The CDR3 region has the DNA TGCGCCAGCAGTGGAAGCGGCACCGGGGAGCTGTTTTTT. Its protein product is CASSGSGTGELFF. This chain connects TRBV5-1 to TRBJ2-2; tentatively, D is TRBD2 (5 bases). Trimming pared 5 bases from V and 4 bases from J, leaving 9 bases between. The germline V gene encodes CDR1 SGHRS and CDR2 YFSETQ. The CDR3 consists of 13 residues. Using reference TRBV5-1 and TRBJ2-2 for the parts outside the CDR3, the full variable domain is KAGVTQTPRYLIKTRGQQVTLSCSPISGHRSVSWYQQTPGQGLQFLFEYFSETQRNKGNFPGRFSGRQFSNSRSEMNVSTLELGDSALYLCASSGSGTGELFFGEGSRLTVL.

With regard to this clonotype: Possible read error: a much larger clone is one base away. J is TRBJ2-7 and V is TRBV9, with 7 bases fitting TRBD2. This CDR3 is 13 amino acids long. J gave up 9 bases and V 5 bases, and 11 bases lay outside the gene matches. The germline V gene has CDR1 SGDLS and CDR2 YYNGEE. This CDR3 is CASSYSLASGQYF. The CDR3 nucleotides read TGTGCCAGCAGTTACTCACTTGCTAGCGGGCAGTACTTC.

This chain uses TRBV5-5 with TRBJ2-6; D is uncertain. Germline V gives CDR1 SGHKS, CDR2 YYEKEE (reference sequence). V was clipped by 5 bases and J by 1 base, with 13 bases between them. The CDR3 has 16 residues. In DNA, the CDR3 is TGTGCCAGCAGTATATTTATGGGGTCTGGGGCCAACGTCCTGACTTTC. Translating it yields CASSIFMGSGANVLTF. Filled out from reference TRBV5-5 and TRBJ2-6, the complete variable domain reads DAGVTQSPTHLIKTRGQQVTLRCSPISGHKSVSWYQQVLGQGPQFIFQYYEKEERGRGNFPDRFSARQFPNYSSELNVNALLLGDSALYLCASSIFMGSGANVLTFGAGSRLTVL.

In the case of this clonotype: One end of the junction varies from germline; a read error may be responsible. The rearrangement joins TRBV5-1 to TRBJ1-2; 9 nucleotides match TRBD1. Germline lookup yields CDR1 SGHRS and CDR2 YFSETQ. The CDR3 covers 11 residues. CDR3 coding DNA: TGTGCCAGCAGCTCACGGGACAGGGAATACTTC. It yields the protein CASSSRDREYF.

The V gene is TRBV6-5, the J gene TRBJ1-1; possible D gene TRBD1, 5 bases. Trimming shortened V by 4 bases and J by 4 bases, and 10 bases separated the two germline ends. There are 13 residues in the CDR3. Per germline, CDR1 MNHEY and CDR2 SVGAGI. The CDR3 DNA reads TGTGCCAGCAGTTGGGACGGGAGCACTGAAGCTTTCTTT. Translating it yields CASSWDGSTEAFF.

This clonotype was counted at least ten times. This sequence joins TRBV12-3 or TRBV12-4 and TRBJ2-7; 9 bases agree with TRBD2. CDR3 size: 15 residues. The junction had 9 bases not matched to a gene; V was cut back by 6 bases and J by 3 bases. This CDR3 reads CASSKGLAVGYEQYF. As DNA, the CDR3 is TGTGCCAGCAGCAAGGGACTAGCAGTTGGCTACGAGCAGTACTTC.

This clonotype showed up many times. This chain uses TRBV29-1 with TRBJ2-7; D is unresolved. Trimming stripped 2 bases from V and 2 bases from J, with 13 bases between. The CDR3 has 14 amino acids. Germline assignment: CDR1 SQVTM and CDR2 ANQGSEA. The CDR3: CSVEKLGPTYEQYF. In DNA, the CDR3 is TGCAGCGTTGAAAAACTTGGACCGACCTACGAGCAGTACTTC.

The gene calls are TRBV10-3 and TRBJ2-1; possibly TRBD2 for D (6 bases). V lost 6 bases and J lost 7, with 16 bases in between. This CDR3 comprises 14 residues. The germline CDR1 and CDR2 sequences are ENHRY and SYGVKD. CDR3 nucleotides: TGTGCCATCAGACTAGCAGAGGAGGGGAATGAGCAGTTCTTC. Encoded protein: CAIRLAEEGNEQFF.

The V and J genes are TRBV29-1 and TRBJ2-2; D remains unclear. The CDR3 totals 13 residues. Germline V CDR1 and CDR2: SQVTM, ANQGSEA. The V and J ends lost 1 base and 6 bases respectively, with 9 bases between them. CDR3 sequence (DNA): TGCAGCGTTGAAGGAAGTCTAGCCGGGGAGCTGTTTTTT. Amino acid sequence: CSVEGSLAGELFF.

This clonotype has just a few counts. This chain uses TRBV19 with TRBJ1-5, with TRBD1 matching 9 bases. V shed 8 bases and J 0 bases; nucleotides not matched to a gene: 5. Germline V gene lookup returns CDR1 LNHDA and CDR2 SQIVND (reference sequence). This CDR3 region has 15 residues. DNA for the CDR3: TGTGCCAGTGAACAGGGGGCCTATAGCAATCAGCCCCAGCATTTT. Protein: CASEQGAYSNQPQHF.

The V gene is TRBV6-5, the J gene TRBJ1-1; possible D gene TRBD1, 6 bases. CDR1 and CDR2 (germline): MNHEY, SVGAGI. The CDR3 loop spans 16 amino acids. The V end was cut by 2 bases, the J end by 5 bases, with 18 bases between. CDR3 in amino acids: CASSYRHRVLGTEAFF. Here the CDR3 DNA reads TGTGCCAGCAGTTACAGGCACAGGGTACTCGGTACTGAAGCTTTCTTT.

The table lists this clonotype with many counts. The chain couples TRBV5-4 to TRBJ2-2; D unresolved. With 4 bases removed from V and 4 bases from J, the gap between germline ends came to 17 bases. Germline V CDR1 and CDR2: SGHNT, YYREEE (reference sequence). CDR3 size: 16 residues. CDR3 region: CASSPDPGSATGELFF. The CDR3 DNA sequence: TGTGCCAGCAGCCCCGATCCTGGATCAGCCACCGGGGAGCTGTTTTTT.

To note about this clonotype: A read error is possible here, since a much larger clone lies one base away. The chain recombines TRBV6-5 with TRBJ2-7, with TRBD2 as a possible D gene (5 bases). The germline V and J ends were trimmed by 4 bases and 9 bases, with 10 bases remaining between them. The CDR3 length is 11 residues. Germline lookup yields CDR1 MNHEY and CDR2 SVGAGI. The CDR3 protein is CASSSLRAQYF. The DNA for the CDR3 is TGTGCCAGCAGTTCCTTGCGGGCGCAGTACTTC.

On this clonotype: A junction end diverges from the germline sequence, so it may reflect a read error. This rearrangement joins TRBV11-2 to TRBJ1-1, with TRBD1 as a possible D gene (5 bases). This CDR3 region has 14 residues. Per germline, CDR1 SGHAT and CDR2 FQNNGV. The chain's CDR3 is CASSLERGRVEASF. The CDR3 DNA follows: TGTGCCAGCAGCTTAGAAAGGGGCCGGGTTGAAGCTTCCTTT.

This clonotype has a count of ten or more. J is TRBJ2-7 and V is TRBV10-3; D is unclear. Trimming shortened V by 0 bases and J by 1 base, and 10 bases separated the two germline ends. The CDR3 consists of 15 residues. Germline V gene lookup returns CDR1 ENHRY and CDR2 SYGVKD. The CDR3 loop reads CAISESVSESYEQYF. CDR3 coding DNA: TGTGCCATCAGTGAGTCGGTGAGCGAGTCCTACGAGCAGTACTTC.

The V call is TRBV29-1, the J call TRBJ1-1; TRBD1 is a possible D gene (6 bases). V gave up 6 bases and J gave up 6 bases, with 17 bases separating them. The CDR3 is 13 residues long. In germline, CDR1 is SQVTM, CDR2 ANQGSEA. The CDR3 DNA reads TGCAGCGTATTTACAGGGAATTTCGCTGAAGCTTTCTTT. It translates to CSVFTGNFAEAFF. Together with reference TRBV29-1 and TRBJ1-1, the CDR3 gives the full variable domain: SAVISQKPSRDICQRGTSLTIQCQVDSQVTMMFWYRQQPGQSLTLIATANQGSEATYESGFVIDKFPISRPNLTFSTLTVSNMSPEDSSIYLCSVFTGNFAEAFFGQGTRLTVV.

V usage is TRBV18 and J usage is TRBJ2-7, with no clear D. CDR3 length: 12 residues. Germline assignment: CDR1 KGHSH and CDR2 LQKENI. V lost 2 bases, J lost 5 bases, and 7 bases lay in between. CDR3 nucleotides: TGTGCCAGCTCACCAGTTAACGACGAGCAGTACTTC. Amino acid sequence: CASSPVNDEQYF.

V gene TRBV13 combines with J gene TRBJ2-7; TRBD2 agrees at 11 bases. CDR1 PRHDT and CDR2 FYEKMQ come from the germline V gene (reference sequence). CDR3 length: 15 amino acids. V shed 5 bases, J shed 1 base, and the junction held 4 bases outside the gene matches. The CDR3 nucleotides read TGTGCCAGCAGCCAACTAGCGGGGGATTCCTACGAGCAGTACTTC. Translating it yields CASSQLAGDSYEQYF.